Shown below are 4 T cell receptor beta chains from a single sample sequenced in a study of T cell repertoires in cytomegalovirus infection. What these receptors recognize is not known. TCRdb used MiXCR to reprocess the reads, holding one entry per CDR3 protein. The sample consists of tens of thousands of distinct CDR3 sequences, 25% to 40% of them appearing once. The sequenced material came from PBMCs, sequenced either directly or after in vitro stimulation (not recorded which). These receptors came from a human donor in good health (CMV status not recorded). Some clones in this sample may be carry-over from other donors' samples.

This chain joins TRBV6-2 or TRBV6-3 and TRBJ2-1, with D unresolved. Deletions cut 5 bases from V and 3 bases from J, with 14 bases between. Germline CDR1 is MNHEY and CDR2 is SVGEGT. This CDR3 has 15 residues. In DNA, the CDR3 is TGTGCCAGCAGTCTGTCTCTTGGGCTCTACAATGAGCAGTTCTTC. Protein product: CASSLSLGLYNEQFF.

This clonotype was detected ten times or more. CDR3 coding DNA: TGTGCCAGCAGCTTGTACAGAGCAACTAATGAAAAACTGTTTTTT. It yields the protein CASSLYRATNEKLFF. The V call is TRBV7-2, the J call TRBJ1-4; D is ambiguous. Germline loops: CDR1 SGHTA, CDR2 FQGNSA. CDR3 size: 15 residues. V lost 3 bases and J lost 0, with 8 bases in between.

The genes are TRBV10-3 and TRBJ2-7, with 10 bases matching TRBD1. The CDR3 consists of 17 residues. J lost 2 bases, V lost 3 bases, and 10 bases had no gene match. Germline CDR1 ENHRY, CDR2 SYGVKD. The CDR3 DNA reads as TGTGCCATCAGTGACCCACGGACAGGGGGAACTCCCTACGAGCAGTACTTC. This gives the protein CAISDPRTGGTPYEQYF.

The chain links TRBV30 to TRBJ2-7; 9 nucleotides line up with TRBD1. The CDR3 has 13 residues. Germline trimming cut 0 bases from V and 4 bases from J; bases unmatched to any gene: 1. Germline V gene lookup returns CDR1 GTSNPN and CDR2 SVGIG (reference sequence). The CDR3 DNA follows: TGTGCCTGGAGTGTACAGGGGGCGTACGAGCAGTACTTC. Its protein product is CAWSVQGAYEQYF.